Below, 6 T cell receptor beta chains from the same sample are listed, as sequenced in a study of blood T cell repertoires in COVID-19. The repertoire was sequenced with immunoSEQ multiplex PCR; TCRdb's copy has only in-frame clones and lacks some. This repertoire shows 210,000 or so clones, almost 85% found once; its top ten account for 10% to 15%. Sequencing input: peripheral blood. The receptors come from a woman between 40 and 55 years old with acute or convalescent COVID-19.

V usage is TRBV5-1 and J usage is TRBJ1-1, with D possibly being TRBD1 (5 bases). CDR1 is SGHRS, CDR2 YFSETQ, per germline. V lost 2 bases, J lost 8 bases, and 16 bases lay in between. The CDR3 length is 14 residues. Written as DNA, the CDR3 is TGCGCCAGCAGCTTTATCCCCCTGGGGCCCGAAGCTTTCTTT. Translated, it gives CASSFIPLGPEAFF.

This rearrangement joins TRBV30 to TRBJ2-2; possibly TRBD2 for D (6 bases). The ends were cut back, 0 bases at V and 6 bases at J, with 14 bases in the middle. Germline V lookup: CDR1 GTSNPN, CDR2 SVGIG (reference sequence). The CDR3 consists of 15 residues. CDR3 DNA: TGTGCCTGGAGTGTTGGAGGGACGGGCGCCGGGGAGCTGTTTTTT. Its translation is CAWSVGGTGAGELFF.

V is TRBV3-1 (or the pseudogene TRBV3-2) and J is TRBJ2-1; the match to TRBD2 covers 10 bases. J was trimmed by 4 bases and V by 6 bases; bases with no gene match: 6. There are 15 residues in the CDR3. CDR1 and CDR2 from the germline V gene are LGHDT and YNNKEL (reference sequence). This CDR3 is CASSQREGRYNEQFF. The CDR3 DNA follows: TGTGCCAGCAGTCAGCGGGAGGGCCGATACAATGAGCAGTTCTTC.

A single count supports this clone. The chain recombines TRBV14 with TRBJ1-2; 7 positions match TRBD1. This CDR3 has 13 amino acids. CDR1 is SGHDN and CDR2 is FVKESK in the germline V gene. The V and J ends lost 3 bases and 6 bases, in that order; junction bases with no gene match: 4. The CDR3 protein is CASSHTGVDGYTF. The CDR3 region has the DNA TGTGCCAGCAGCCATACAGGGGTGGATGGCTACACCTTC.

Here the CDR3 reads CASSQGGESTGELFF. CDR3 coding DNA: TGCGCCAGCAGCCAAGGGGGAGAGAGCACCGGGGAGCTGTTTTTT. This chain uses TRBV4-3 with TRBJ2-2, with D perhaps TRBD2 (5 bases). Deletions cut 1 base from V and 4 bases from J, with 10 bases between. CDR1 and CDR2 (germline): LGHNA, YSLEER. This CDR3 contains 15 residues.

This sequence joins TRBV18 and TRBJ1-3; D not certain. V was clipped by 3 bases and J by 0 bases, with 9 bases between them. Per germline, CDR1 KGHSH and CDR2 LQKENI. The CDR3 length is 15 residues. The CDR3 coding sequence is TGTGCCAGCTCACCGGGTGCAGGCTCTGGAAACACCATATATTTT. Its translation: CASSPGAGSGNTIYF.